Here is one TCR beta chain with its context. The CDR3 totals 17 residues. J was trimmed by 2 bases and V by 0 bases; bases with no gene match: 7. Germline CDR1 reads SGDLS; CDR2 reads YYNGEE. Only in-frame clones appear in the TCRdb table, and some are missing; sequencing was by immunoSEQ multiplex PCR. This table holds about 40,000 clones, about 88% found once. These data originate in a study of OX40 agonist ivuxolimab in advanced cancers. Study-level information: Three individuals attained partial responses, comprising one hepatocellular carcinoma case and two cutaneous melanoma cases.

The rearrangement joins TRBV9 to TRBJ2-7; TRBD1 agrees at 11 bases. Sample: CD4+ or CD8+ T cells sorted from blood, taken in a trial of the OX40 agonist ivuxolimab. The sequence was obtained from an adult with an advanced solid tumor such as melanoma, head and neck, liver or kidney cancer. DNA of the CDR3: TGTGCCAGCAGCGTAGGGGACAGGGGGAGTCCGACCTACGAGCAGTACTTC. This encodes CASSVGDRGSPTYEQYF.